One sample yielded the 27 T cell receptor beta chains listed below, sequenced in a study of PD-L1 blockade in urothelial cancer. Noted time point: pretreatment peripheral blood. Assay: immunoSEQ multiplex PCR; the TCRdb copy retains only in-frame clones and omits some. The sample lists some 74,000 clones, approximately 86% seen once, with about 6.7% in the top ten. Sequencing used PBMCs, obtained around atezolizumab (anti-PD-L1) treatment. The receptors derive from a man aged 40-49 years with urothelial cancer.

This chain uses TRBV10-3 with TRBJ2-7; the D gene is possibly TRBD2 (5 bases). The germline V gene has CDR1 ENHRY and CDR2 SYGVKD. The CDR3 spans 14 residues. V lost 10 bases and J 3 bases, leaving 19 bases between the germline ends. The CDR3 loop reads CATKRTGNDYEQYF. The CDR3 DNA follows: TGTGCCACCAAGAGGACCGGGAATGACTACGAGCAGTACTTC.

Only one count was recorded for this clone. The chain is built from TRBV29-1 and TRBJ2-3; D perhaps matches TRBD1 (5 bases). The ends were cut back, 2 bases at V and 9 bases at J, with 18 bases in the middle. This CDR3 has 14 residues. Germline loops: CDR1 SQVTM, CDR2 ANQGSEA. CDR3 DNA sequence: TGCAGCGTTGAATTCCAGGGTTTGGAAATGACGCAGTATTTT. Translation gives CSVEFQGLEMTQYF.

CDR3 DNA sequence: TGTGCCAGCAGCGCCACCGGGACAGGAGGAGGCTACACCTTC. Its translation: CASSATGTGGGYTF. J is TRBJ1-2 and V is TRBV9; 8 positions agree with TRBD1. In germline, CDR1 is SGDLS, CDR2 YYNGEE. This CDR3 spans 14 amino acids. V was clipped by 3 bases and J by 8 bases; unmatched bases: 9.

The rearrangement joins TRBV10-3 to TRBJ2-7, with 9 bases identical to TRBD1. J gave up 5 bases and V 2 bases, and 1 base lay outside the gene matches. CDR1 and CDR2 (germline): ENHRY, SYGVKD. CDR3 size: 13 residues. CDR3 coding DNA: TGTGCCATCAGTGAGGGACAGGGGAACGAGCAGTACTTC. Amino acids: CAISEGQGNEQYF.

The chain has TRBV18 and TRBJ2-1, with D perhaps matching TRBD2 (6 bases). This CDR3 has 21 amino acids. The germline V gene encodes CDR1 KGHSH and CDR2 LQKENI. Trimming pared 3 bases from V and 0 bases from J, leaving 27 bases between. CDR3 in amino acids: CASSPSSRFNPGGNSYNEQFF. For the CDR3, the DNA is TGTGCCAGCTCACCTTCCTCCCGGTTTAATCCCGGGGGAAACTCCTACAATGAGCAGTTCTTC.

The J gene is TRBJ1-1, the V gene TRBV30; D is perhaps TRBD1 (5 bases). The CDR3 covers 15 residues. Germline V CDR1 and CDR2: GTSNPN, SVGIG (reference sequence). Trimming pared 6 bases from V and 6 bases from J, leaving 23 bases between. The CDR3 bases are TGTGCCTGCTCCGTGGGGGGTCGGGGGGACGCTGAAGCTTTCTTT. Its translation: CACSVGGRGDAEAFF.

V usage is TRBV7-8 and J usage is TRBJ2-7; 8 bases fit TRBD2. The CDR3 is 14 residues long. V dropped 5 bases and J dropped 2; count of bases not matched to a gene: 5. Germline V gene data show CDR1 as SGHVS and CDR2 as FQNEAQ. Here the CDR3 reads CASSPAGGPYEQYF. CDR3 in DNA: TGTGCCAGCAGCCCTGCGGGAGGCCCCTACGAGCAGTACTTC.

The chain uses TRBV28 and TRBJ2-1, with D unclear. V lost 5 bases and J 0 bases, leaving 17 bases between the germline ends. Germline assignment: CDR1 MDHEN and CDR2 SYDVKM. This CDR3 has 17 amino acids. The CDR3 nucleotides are TGTGCCAGCAGTAACCCCTGGGCGCCGAGCTCCTACAATGAGCAGTTCTTC. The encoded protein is CASSNPWAPSSYNEQFF.

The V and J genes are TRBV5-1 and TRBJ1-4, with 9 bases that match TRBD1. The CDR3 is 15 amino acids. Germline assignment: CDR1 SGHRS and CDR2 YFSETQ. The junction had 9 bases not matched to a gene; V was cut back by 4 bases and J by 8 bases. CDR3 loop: CASSAGQGVGEKLFF. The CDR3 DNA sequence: TGCGCCAGCAGCGCGGGACAGGGCGTGGGAGAAAAACTGTTTTTT.

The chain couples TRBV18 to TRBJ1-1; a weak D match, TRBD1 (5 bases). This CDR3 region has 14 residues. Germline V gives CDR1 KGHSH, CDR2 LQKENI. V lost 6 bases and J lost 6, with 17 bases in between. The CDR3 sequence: CASSGAGIRSEAFF. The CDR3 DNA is TGTGCCAGCTCTGGGGCGGGGATACGGTCTGAAGCTTTCTTT.

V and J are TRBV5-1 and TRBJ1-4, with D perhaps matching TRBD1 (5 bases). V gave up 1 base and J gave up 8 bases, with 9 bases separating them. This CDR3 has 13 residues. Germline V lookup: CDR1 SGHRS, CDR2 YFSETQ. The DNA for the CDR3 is TGCGCCAGCAGCTTGAGGGGTTGGGAAAAACTGTTTTTT. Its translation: CASSLRGWEKLFF.

The DNA of the CDR3 is TGTGCCAGCTCACCGGGACAGTCAAAAGCTTTCTTT. Its translation: CASSPGQSKAFF. The rearrangement joins TRBV18 to TRBJ1-1, with TRBD1 identical over 7 bases. Losses at the gene ends were 3 bases for V and 9 bases for J; bases not matched to a gene: 4. This CDR3 is built from 12 residues. In germline, CDR1 is KGHSH, CDR2 LQKENI. The complete variable domain, with remaining parts taken from reference TRBV18 and TRBJ1-1, reads NAGVMQNPRHLVRRRGQEARLRCSPMKGHSHVYWYRQLPEEGLKFMVYLQKENIIDESGMPKERFSAEFPKEGPSILRIQQVVRGDSAAYFCASSPGQSKAFFGQGTRLTVV.

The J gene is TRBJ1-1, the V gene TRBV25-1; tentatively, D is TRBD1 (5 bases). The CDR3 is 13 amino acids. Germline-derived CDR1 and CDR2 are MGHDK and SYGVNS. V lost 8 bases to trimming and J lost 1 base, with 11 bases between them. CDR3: CASAYGGNTEAFF. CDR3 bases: TGTGCCAGCGCGTACGGGGGGAACACTGAAGCTTTCTTT.

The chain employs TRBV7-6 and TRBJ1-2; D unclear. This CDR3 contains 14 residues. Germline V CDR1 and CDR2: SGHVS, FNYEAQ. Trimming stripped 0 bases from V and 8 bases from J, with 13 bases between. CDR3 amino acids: CASSLAPGMPGYTF. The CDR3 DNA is TGTGCCAGCAGCTTAGCGCCGGGGATGCCGGGCTACACCTTC.

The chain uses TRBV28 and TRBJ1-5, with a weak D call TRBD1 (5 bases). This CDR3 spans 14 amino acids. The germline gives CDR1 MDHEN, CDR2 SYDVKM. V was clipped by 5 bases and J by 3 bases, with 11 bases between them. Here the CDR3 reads CASSLRQNNQPQHF. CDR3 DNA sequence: TGTGCCAGCAGTCTCCGACAGAACAATCAGCCCCAGCATTTT.

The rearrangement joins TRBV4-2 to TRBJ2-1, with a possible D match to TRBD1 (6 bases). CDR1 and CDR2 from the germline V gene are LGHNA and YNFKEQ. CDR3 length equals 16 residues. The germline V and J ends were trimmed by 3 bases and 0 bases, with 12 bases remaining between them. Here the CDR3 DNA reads TGTGCCAGCAGCCAGTCGCTAGGGGGCTCCTACAATGAGCAGTTCTTC. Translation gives CASSQSLGGSYNEQFF.

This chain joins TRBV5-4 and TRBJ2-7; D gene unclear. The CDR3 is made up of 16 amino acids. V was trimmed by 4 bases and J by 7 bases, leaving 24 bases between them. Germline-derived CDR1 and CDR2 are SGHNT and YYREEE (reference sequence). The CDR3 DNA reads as TGTGCCAGCAGCCCCCGAATACCAACTATAAGTGGAGAGCAGTACTTC. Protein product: CASSPRIPTISGEQYF.

CDR3 amino acids: CASSLGGTAGKTQYF. The CDR3 bases are TGTGCCAGCAGTTTAGGGGGGACAGCCGGTAAGACCCAGTACTTC. The genes are TRBV28 and TRBJ2-5, with D possibly matching TRBD1 (7 bases). Germline V gene data show CDR1 as MDHEN and CDR2 as SYDVKM. Deletions cut 2 bases from V and 6 bases from J, with 16 bases between. The CDR3 consists of 15 residues.

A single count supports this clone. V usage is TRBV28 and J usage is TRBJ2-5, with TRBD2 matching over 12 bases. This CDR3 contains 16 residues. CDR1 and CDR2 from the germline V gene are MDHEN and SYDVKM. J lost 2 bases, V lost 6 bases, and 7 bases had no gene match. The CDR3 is CASRLGLAGPQETQYF. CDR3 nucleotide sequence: TGTGCCAGCAGACTCGGACTAGCGGGACCACAAGAGACCCAGTACTTC.

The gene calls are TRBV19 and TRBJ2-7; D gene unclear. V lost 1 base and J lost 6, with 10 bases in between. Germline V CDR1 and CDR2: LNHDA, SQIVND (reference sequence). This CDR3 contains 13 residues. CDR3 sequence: CASSIGSVGEQYF. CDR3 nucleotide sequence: TGTGCCAGTAGTATAGGGTCCGTCGGCGAGCAGTACTTC. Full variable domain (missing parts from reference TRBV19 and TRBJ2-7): DGGITQSPKYLFRKEGQNVTLSCEQNLNHDAMYWYRQDPGQGLRLIYYSQIVNDFQKGDIAEGYSVSREKKESFPLTVTSAQKNPTAFYLCASSIGSVGEQYFGPGTRLTVT.

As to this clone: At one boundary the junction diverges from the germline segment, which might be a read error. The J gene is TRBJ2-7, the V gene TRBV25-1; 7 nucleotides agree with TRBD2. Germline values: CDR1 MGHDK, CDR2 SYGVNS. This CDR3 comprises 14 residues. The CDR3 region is CASRGLVGSSEQYF. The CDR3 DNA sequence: TGTGCCAGCCGAGGACTAGTTGGTTCCTCCGAGCAGTACTTC.

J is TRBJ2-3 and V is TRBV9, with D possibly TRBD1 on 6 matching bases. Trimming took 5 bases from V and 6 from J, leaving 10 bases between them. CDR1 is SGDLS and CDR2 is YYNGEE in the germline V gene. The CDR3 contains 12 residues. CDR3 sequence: CASSRTEDTQYF. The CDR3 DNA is TGTGCCAGCAGTCGGACAGAGGATACGCAGTATTTT. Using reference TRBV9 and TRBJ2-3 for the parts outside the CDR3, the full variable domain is DSGVTQTPKHLITATGQRVTLRCSPRSGDLSVYWYQQSLDQGLQFLIQYYNGEERAKGNILERFSAQQFPDLHSELNLSSLELGDSALYFCASSRTEDTQYFGPGTRLTVL.

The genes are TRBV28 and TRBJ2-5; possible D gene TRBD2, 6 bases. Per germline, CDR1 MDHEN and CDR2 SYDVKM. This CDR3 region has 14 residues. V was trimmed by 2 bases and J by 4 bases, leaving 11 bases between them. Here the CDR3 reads CASSLAGRGETQYF. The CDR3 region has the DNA TGTGCCAGCAGTTTAGCGGGAAGGGGAGAGACCCAGTACTTC.

The CDR3 region is CASSGRGRRSSGELFF. The CDR3 DNA reads TGTGCCAGCAGCGGGAGGGGACGGAGGTCCAGCGGGGAGCTGTTTTTT. J is TRBJ2-2 and V is TRBV7-2; 7 nucleotides line up with TRBD2. Germline V gives CDR1 SGHTA, CDR2 FQGNSA. CDR3 size: 16 residues. The V segment lost 5 bases and the J segment 7 bases; nucleotides outside the gene matches: 13.

The CDR3 spells CSVRQGISTDTQYF. For the CDR3, the DNA is TGCAGCGTGAGACAGGGCATTAGCACAGATACGCAGTATTTT. The chain couples TRBV29-1 to TRBJ2-3; 7 bases agree with TRBD1. The CDR3 contains 14 residues. Germline lookup yields CDR1 SQVTM and CDR2 ANQGSEA. Trimming cost V 6 bases and J 0 bases; bases outside gene matches: 6.

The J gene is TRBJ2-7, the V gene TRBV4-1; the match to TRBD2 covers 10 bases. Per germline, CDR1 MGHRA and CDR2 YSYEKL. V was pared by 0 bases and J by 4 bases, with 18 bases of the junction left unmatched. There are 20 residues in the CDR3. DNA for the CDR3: TGCGCCAGCAGCCAAGAAGTCTACCCCCTAACTAGCGGGAAGGGTTACGAGCAGTACTTC. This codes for CASSQEVYPLTSGKGYEQYF.

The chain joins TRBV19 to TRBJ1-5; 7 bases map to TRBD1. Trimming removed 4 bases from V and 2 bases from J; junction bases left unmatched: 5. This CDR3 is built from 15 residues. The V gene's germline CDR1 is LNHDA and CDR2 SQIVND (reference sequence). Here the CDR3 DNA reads TGTGCCAGTAGTAGCCCAGGGGGTGGCAATCAGCCCCAGCATTTT. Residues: CASSSPGGGNQPQHF. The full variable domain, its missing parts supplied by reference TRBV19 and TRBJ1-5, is DGGITQSPKYLFRKEGQNVTLSCEQNLNHDAMYWYRQDPGQGLRLIYYSQIVNDFQKGDIAEGYSVSREKKESFPLTVTSAQKNPTAFYLCASSSPGGGNQPQHFGDGTRLSIL.